A single sample is the source of the 12 T cell receptor beta chains below, sequenced in a study of blood T cell repertoires in COVID-19. Generated by immunoSEQ multiplex PCR, the TCRdb table keeps only in-frame clones and is missing some. Here the sample spans under 550,000 clones, roughly 89% being singletons. What was sequenced was peripheral blood. Source of these receptors: a young man with COVID-19, enrolled during active disease.

The rearrangement links TRBV6-8 to TRBJ2-7; 8 positions agree with TRBD1. The CDR3 is 16 residues long. Germline assignment: CDR1 MNHGY and CDR2 SAAAGT. The V segment lost 2 bases and the J segment 5 bases; nucleotides outside the gene matches: 11. For the CDR3, the DNA is TGTGCCAGCAGTTACCCTAGGACAGGGCATATCGACGAGCAGTACTTC. Its translation is CASSYPRTGHIDEQYF.

This rearrangement joins TRBV5-1 to TRBJ2-7, with D possibly TRBD2 on 5 matching bases. Per germline, CDR1 SGHRS and CDR2 YFSETQ. This CDR3 has 15 residues. V gave up 0 bases and J gave up 0 bases, with 10 bases separating them. This chain's CDR3 is CASSLVSGYSYEQYF. CDR3 DNA sequence: TGCGCCAGCAGCTTGGTGTCGGGGTACTCCTACGAGCAGTACTTC.

This sequence joins TRBV6-2 or TRBV6-3 and TRBJ2-3, with D tentatively TRBD2 (6 bases). The CDR3 has 15 amino acids. The germline gives CDR1 MNHEY, CDR2 SVGEGT. V dropped 6 bases and J dropped 5 bases, with 18 bases sitting between them. The chain's CDR3 is CASSPGSFRGDTQYF. The CDR3, as DNA: TGTGCCAGCAGCCCCGGGAGCTTTAGGGGAGATACGCAGTATTTT.

The chain is built from TRBV18 and TRBJ1-1; 8 bases map to TRBD1. The CDR3 is 15 amino acids. Germline V gene data show CDR1 as KGHSH and CDR2 as LQKENI. After removal of 5 bases from V and 1 base from J, the junction contained 6 bases not matched to a gene. The CDR3 spells CASSVNRGKNTEAFF. The CDR3 region has the DNA TGTGCCAGCTCAGTCAACAGGGGGAAGAACACTGAAGCTTTCTTT.

The chain has TRBV7-9 and TRBJ2-7; tentative D call: TRBD2 (5 bases). Germline values: CDR1 SEHNR, CDR2 FQNEAQ (reference sequence). The CDR3 sequence is 14 residues long. Trimming stripped 0 bases from V and 5 bases from J, with 11 bases between. CDR3 in amino acids: CASSLATSTHEQYF. CDR3 sequence (DNA): TGTGCCAGCAGCTTAGCTACTAGTACCCACGAGCAGTACTTC.

This sequence joins TRBV7-9 and TRBJ2-2; D is perhaps TRBD2 (6 bases). The CDR3 is 15 residues long. The germline CDR1 and CDR2 sequences are SEHNR and FQNEAQ (reference sequence). Trimming removed 3 bases from V and 0 bases from J, with 8 bases in between. DNA of the CDR3: TGTGCCAGCAGCTTGGACTATTCGAACACCGGGGAGCTGTTTTTT. Its translation: CASSLDYSNTGELFF. Variable domain in full (rest from reference TRBV7-9 and TRBJ2-2): DTGVSQNPRHKITKRGQNVTFRCDPISEHNRLYWYRQTLGQGPEFLTYFQNEAQLEKSRLLSDRFSAERPKGSFSTLEIQRTEQGDSAMYLCASSLDYSNTGELFFGEGSRLTVL.

The gene calls are TRBV7-8 and TRBJ2-3; TRBD1 aligns across 8 bases. The CDR3 consists of 14 residues. V lost 4 bases and J lost 3; bases outside the gene matches: 3. CDR1 is SGHVS, CDR2 FQNEAQ, per germline. CDR3 coding DNA: TGTGCCAGCAGCTCAGGACAGGGAACAGATACGCAGTATTTT. Encoded protein: CASSSGQGTDTQYF. Full variable domain (remainder filled in from reference TRBV7-8 and TRBJ2-3): GAGVSQSPRYKVAKRGQDVALRCDPISGHVSLFWYQQALGQGPEFLTYFQNEAQLDKSGLPSDRFFAERPEGSVSTLKIQRTQQEDSAVYLCASSSGQGTDTQYFGPGTRLTVL.

This clone was detected a few times. The chain combines TRBV2 with TRBJ1-5; 10 positions agree with TRBD1. Trimming removed 2 bases from V and 4 bases from J; junction bases left unmatched: 5. There are 16 residues in the CDR3. Germline V gives CDR1 SNHLY, CDR2 FYNNEI. The CDR3 sequence is CASSELVGQGNQPQHF. The CDR3 DNA reads TGTGCCAGCAGTGAATTGGTGGGACAGGGGAATCAGCCCCAGCATTTT. Using reference TRBV2 and TRBJ1-5 for the parts outside the CDR3, the full variable domain is EPEVTQTPSHQVTQMGQEVILRCVPISNHLYFYWYRQILGQKVEFLVSFYNNEISEKSEIFDDQFSVERPDGSNFTLKIRSTKLEDSAMYFCASSELVGQGNQPQHFGDGTRLSIL.

The V call is TRBV6-2 or TRBV6-3, the J call TRBJ2-1; D perhaps matches TRBD1 (6 bases). The CDR3 covers 12 residues. Trimming took 5 bases from V and 7 from J, leaving 9 bases between them. Germline V lookup: CDR1 MNHEY, CDR2 SVGEGT. The DNA of the CDR3 is TGTGCCAGCAGTCTACAGGGAAATGAGCAGTTCTTC. As protein: CASSLQGNEQFF.

This chain uses TRBV5-1 with TRBJ2-7; a weak D match, TRBD1 (5 bases). V was cut by 0 bases and J by 4 bases, with 14 bases left in between. This CDR3 is built from 15 residues. Germline V gives CDR1 SGHRS, CDR2 YFSETQ. For the CDR3, the DNA is TGCGCCAGCAGCTTGGTGGCAGGGTTTCTTTACGAGCAGTACTTC. This sequence encodes CASSLVAGFLYEQYF.

The chain carries TRBV10-1 and TRBJ1-1; a weak D match, TRBD1 (6 bases). The CDR3 consists of 15 residues. Looked up from germline, CDR1 is WNHNN and CDR2 is SYGVQD (reference sequence). The germline V and J ends were trimmed by 2 bases and 1 base, with 11 bases remaining between them. The CDR3 bases are TGCGCCAGCAGTGAGACCAGGGGCGGGAACACTGAAGCTTTCTTT. Translating gives CASSETRGGNTEAFF.

This clone appeared a few times. This chain uses TRBV11-2 with TRBJ2-1, with TRBD1 as a possible D gene (5 bases). Germline V lookup: CDR1 SGHAT, CDR2 FQNNGV. The CDR3 contains 13 residues. V lost 7 bases and J lost 7, with 14 bases in between. CDR3: CASTPPGMNEQFF. CDR3 coding DNA: TGTGCCAGCACCCCACCAGGGATGAATGAGCAGTTCTTC.